Following are 22 T cell receptor beta chains from one sample sequenced in a study of blood T cell repertoires in COVID-19. Profiling relied on immunoSEQ multiplex PCR, and the TCRdb table lists in-frame clones only, not all of them. The sample lists under 350,000 clones; roughly 87% were seen once. The material sequenced was peripheral blood. Every receptor here comes from a human donor in a cohort sampled during active COVID-19.

The rearrangement joins TRBV7-2 to TRBJ2-7, with D maybe TRBD2 (6 bases). Germline CDR1 is SGHTA and CDR2 is FQGNSA. The CDR3 extends over 16 amino acids. Trimming stripped 2 bases from V and 2 bases from J, with 16 bases between. The CDR3 region is CASSLMAVSGTYEQYF. CDR3 sequence (DNA): TGTGCCAGCAGCTTAATGGCGGTTAGCGGAACCTACGAGCAGTACTTC.

This rearrangement joins TRBV5-1 to TRBJ2-5; D perhaps matches TRBD2 (6 bases). The CDR3 covers 15 residues. Deletions cut 0 bases from V and 1 base from J, with 10 bases between. Germline CDR1 reads SGHRS; CDR2 reads YFSETQ. The CDR3 loop is CASSLGAGRQETQYF. The DNA of the CDR3 is TGCGCCAGCAGCTTGGGCGCGGGGCGCCAAGAGACCCAGTACTTC.

In nucleotides, the CDR3 is TGTGCCAGCAGCCAAGATTACGTAAGCCCAAGGGGGGGGAACACTGAAGCTTTCTTT. It codes for CASSQDYVSPRGGNTEAFF. V usage is TRBV3-1 (or the pseudogene TRBV3-2) and J usage is TRBJ1-1; D might be TRBD1 (6 bases). V lost 0 bases, J lost 1 base, and 21 bases lay in between. CDR1 LGHDT and CDR2 YNNKEL come from the germline V gene (reference sequence). CDR3 length equals 19 residues.

This chain uses TRBV6-6 with TRBJ2-3, with D hard to call. Trimming stripped 6 bases from V and 2 bases from J, with 3 bases between. Germline CDR1 MNHNY, CDR2 SVGAGI (reference sequence). The CDR3 contains 11 residues. DNA of the CDR3: TGTGCCAGCAGATACACAGATACGCAGTATTTT. The encoded protein is CASRYTDTQYF.

A few counts support this clone. The chain has TRBV11-3 and TRBJ2-5; D not certain. CDR1 SGHNT and CDR2 YENEEA come from the germline V gene. CDR3 length: 13 amino acids. Between the trimmed V and J ends, which lost 5 bases and 2 bases, there was a span of 9 bases. CDR3 loop: CASSRSGQETQYF. In nucleotides, the CDR3 is TGTGCCAGCAGCAGATCAGGTCAAGAGACCCAGTACTTC.

The rearrangement joins TRBV6-5 to TRBJ2-3, with D perhaps matching TRBD2 (7 bases). CDR1 and CDR2 from the germline V gene are MNHEY and SVGAGI. This CDR3 is 14 amino acids long. Trimming took 7 bases from V and 3 from J, leaving 14 bases between them. CDR3 bases: TGTGCCAGCACTTGGGGGGGGCGGACAGATACGCAGTATTTT. Residues: CASTWGGRTDTQYF.

CDR3 region: CASSPTGGSGRFYEQYF. The CDR3 DNA reads TGTGCCAGCAGCCCGACTGGCGGCAGCGGGAGATTCTACGAGCAGTACTTC. The V gene is TRBV4-2, the J gene TRBJ2-7, with 8 bases fitting TRBD2. CDR1 LGHNA and CDR2 YNFKEQ come from the germline V gene. This CDR3 comprises 17 residues. The J segment lost 3 bases and the V segment lost 4 bases, leaving 14 bases of the junction unmatched.

This clone was detected only once. The chain is built from TRBV7-7 and TRBJ2-1; 12 bases fit TRBD2. V lost 4 bases and J lost 7; bases outside the gene matches: 11. Germline loops: CDR1 SSHAT, CDR2 FNYEAQ (reference sequence). This CDR3 comprises 17 residues. The CDR3, as DNA: TGTGCCAGCAGCTACTCCCGACTAGCGGGAGCATTAAATGAGCAGTTCTTC. This encodes CASSYSRLAGALNEQFF.

V usage is TRBV11-2 and J usage is TRBJ2-4; 9 nucleotides agree with TRBD2. Trimming at V came to 6 bases and at J to 3 bases, leaving 9 bases not matched to a gene. The CDR3 consists of 16 residues. Germline CDR1 is SGHAT and CDR2 is FQNNGV. CDR3 region: CASRGVGLALKNIQYF. In DNA form, the CDR3 reads TGTGCCAGCAGAGGTGTCGGACTAGCGCTCAAAAACATTCAGTACTTC.

As for this clone: In the same sample, other DNA sequences code for this CDR3. The chain carries TRBV6-5 and TRBJ2-7; 7 positions agree with TRBD1. V was clipped by 10 bases and J by 4 bases; unmatched bases: 7. The CDR3 has 12 residues. CDR1 is MNHEY and CDR2 is SVGAGI in the germline V gene. The CDR3 sequence: CATRQGSYEQYF. CDR3 nucleotide sequence: TGTGCCACGCGACAGGGATCGTACGAGCAGTACTTC.

The V call is TRBV7-2, the J call TRBJ2-3; TRBD2 matches at 11 bases. The CDR3 contains 16 residues. Germline V gene sequence: CDR1 SGHTA, CDR2 FQGNSA. V was pared by 6 bases and J by 0 bases, with 5 bases of the junction left unmatched. Here the CDR3 reads CASSRRTSGSTDTQYF. The CDR3 nucleotides are TGTGCCAGCAGTCGTCGGACTAGCGGGAGCACAGATACGCAGTATTTT.

This clone was counted once. The J gene is TRBJ1-3, the V gene TRBV6-5, with 7 bases aligning to TRBD1. V gave up 6 bases and J gave up 1 base; unmatched junction bases: 6. Germline lookup yields CDR1 MNHEY and CDR2 SVGAGI. CDR3 length equals 15 residues. The CDR3 nucleotides are TGTGCCAGCAGACCCATGACAGGGTCTGGAAACACCATATATTTT. Amino acid sequence: CASRPMTGSGNTIYF.

This sequence joins TRBV18 and TRBJ2-1; possibly TRBD2 for D (7 bases). The ends were cut back, 1 base at V and 9 bases at J, with 13 bases in the middle. Looked up from germline, CDR1 is KGHSH and CDR2 is LQKENI. The CDR3 length is 14 residues. CDR3 nucleotide sequence: TGTGCCAGCTCACCACGTCTAGGGGGGGGTGAGCAGTTCTTC. Amino acid sequence: CASSPRLGGGEQFF.

The gene calls are TRBV28 and TRBJ1-5, with 9 bases aligning to TRBD1. Germline V gives CDR1 MDHEN, CDR2 SYDVKM. Trimming at V came to 8 bases and at J to 9 bases, leaving 8 bases not matched to a gene. There are 13 residues in the CDR3. The CDR3 reads CASGRDRDRPQHF. The DNA of the CDR3 is TGTGCCAGCGGCCGGGACAGGGATCGGCCCCAGCATTTT.

This sequence joins TRBV7-8 and TRBJ2-7, with no clear D. Per germline, CDR1 SGHVS and CDR2 FQNEAQ. The CDR3 has 11 residues. Trimming shortened V by 2 bases and J by 9 bases, and 8 bases separated the two germline ends. In DNA, the CDR3 is TGTGCCAGCAGCTTATCTGTCTGGCAGTACTTC. This gives the protein CASSLSVWQYF.

This chain links TRBV27 with TRBJ1-5, with D tentatively TRBD1 (6 bases). Looked up from germline, CDR1 is MNHEY and CDR2 is SMNVEV (reference sequence). Trimming removed 6 bases from V and 6 bases from J, with 9 bases in between. The CDR3 has 12 residues. CDR3 protein: CASSPQGQPQHF. CDR3 bases: TGTGCCAGCAGCCCACAGGGTCAGCCCCAGCATTTT.

This clone came up a few times. V and J are TRBV12-5 and TRBJ2-2; TRBD1 might be the D (5 bases). Germline CDR1 is LGHNT and CDR2 is FRNRAP. The CDR3 runs to 13 residues. The V and J ends lost 7 bases and 3 bases respectively, with 9 bases between them. Here the CDR3 DNA reads TGTGCTAGTGCCCTACAGGACACCGGGGAGCTGTTTTTT. This gives the protein CASALQDTGELFF.

V usage is TRBV20-1 and J usage is TRBJ2-1, with TRBD2 matching over 7 bases. Unmatched junction bases numbered 11, after V lost 3 bases and J lost 3 bases. The CDR3 is made up of 16 amino acids. Germline V lookup: CDR1 DFQATT, CDR2 SNEGSKA (reference sequence). Written as DNA, the CDR3 is TGCAGTGCTAGTCGCTTGGGAGGGGCGGACTACAATGAGCAGTTCTTC. It is translated as CSASRLGGADYNEQFF.

The V call is TRBV19, the J call TRBJ2-3, with D possibly being TRBD1 (5 bases). The germline V gene has CDR1 LNHDA and CDR2 SQIVND (reference sequence). The CDR3 contains 13 residues. Trimming stripped 5 bases from V and 8 bases from J, with 14 bases between. Here the CDR3 DNA reads TGTGCCAGTAGTGAGCAGGGCGGTGGTACGCAGTATTTT. Translation: CASSEQGGGTQYF. Full variable domain (rest looked up from reference TRBV19 and TRBJ2-3): DGGITQSPKYLFRKEGQNVTLSCEQNLNHDAMYWYRQDPGQGLRLIYYSQIVNDFQKGDIAEGYSVSREKKESFPLTVTSAQKNPTAFYLCASSEQGGGTQYFGPGTRLTVL.

J is TRBJ2-1 and V is TRBV13; maybe TRBD2 (5 bases). The germline gives CDR1 PRHDT, CDR2 FYEKMQ (reference sequence). V was clipped by 5 bases and J by 6 bases, with 14 bases between them. The length of the CDR3 is 14 residues. CDR3 coding DNA: TGTGCCAGCAGCCCGAGACACGAGGGCAATGAGCAGTTCTTC. The encoded protein is CASSPRHEGNEQFF.

This clone was counted a few times. The CDR3: CASSYLRSTEAFF. As DNA, the CDR3 is TGTGCCAGCAGTTATTTGAGGAGCACTGAAGCTTTCTTT. The chain uses TRBV28 and TRBJ1-1; no reliable D call. V lost 4 bases and J 4 bases, leaving 10 bases between the germline ends. The CDR3 length is 13 residues. Germline values: CDR1 MDHEN, CDR2 SYDVKM.

This sequence joins TRBV6-5 and TRBJ2-1; TRBD2 aligns across 14 bases. CDR3 length: 16 amino acids. Trimming took 2 bases from V and 7 from J; bases not matched to a gene: 4. CDR1 MNHEY and CDR2 SVGAGI come from the germline V gene. DNA for the CDR3: TGTGCCAGCAGTTACCCAGGGACTAGCGGGAGTAATGAGCAGTTCTTC. Translation gives CASSYPGTSGSNEQFF.